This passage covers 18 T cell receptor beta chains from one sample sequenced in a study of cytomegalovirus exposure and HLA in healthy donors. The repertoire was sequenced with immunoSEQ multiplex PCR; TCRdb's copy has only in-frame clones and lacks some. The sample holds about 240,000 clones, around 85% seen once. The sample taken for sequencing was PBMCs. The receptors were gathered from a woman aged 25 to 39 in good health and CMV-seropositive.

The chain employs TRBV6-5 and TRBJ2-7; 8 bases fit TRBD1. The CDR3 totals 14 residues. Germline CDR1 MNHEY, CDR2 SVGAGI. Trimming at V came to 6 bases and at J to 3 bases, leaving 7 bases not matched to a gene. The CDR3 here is CASREGQASYEQYF. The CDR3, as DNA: TGTGCCAGCAGGGAGGGACAGGCCAGCTACGAGCAGTACTTC.

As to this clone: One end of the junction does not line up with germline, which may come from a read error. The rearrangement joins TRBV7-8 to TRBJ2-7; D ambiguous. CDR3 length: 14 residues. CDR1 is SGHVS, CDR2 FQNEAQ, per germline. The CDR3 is CASSLESWSADRHF. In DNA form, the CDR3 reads TGTGCCAGCAGCTTAGAGTCGTGGTCCGCGGATCGGCACTTC.

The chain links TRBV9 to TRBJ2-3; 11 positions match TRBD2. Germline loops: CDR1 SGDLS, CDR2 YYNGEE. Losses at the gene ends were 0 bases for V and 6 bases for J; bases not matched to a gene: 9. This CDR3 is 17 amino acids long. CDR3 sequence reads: CASSVALTSGSGDTQYF. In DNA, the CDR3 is TGTGCCAGCAGCGTAGCCCTAACTAGCGGGAGCGGGGATACGCAGTATTTT.

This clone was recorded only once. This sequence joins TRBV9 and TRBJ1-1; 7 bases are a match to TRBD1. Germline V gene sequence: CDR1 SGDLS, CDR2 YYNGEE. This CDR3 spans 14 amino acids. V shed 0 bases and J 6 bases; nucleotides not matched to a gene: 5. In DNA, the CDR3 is TGTGCCAGCAGCGTAGGGACAGGTCAGGCTGAAGCTTTCTTT. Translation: CASSVGTGQAEAFF.

Here the CDR3 reads CSARDPEQFF. The CDR3 DNA reads as TGCAGTGCTAGAGACCCAGAGCAGTTCTTC. The genes are TRBV20-1 and TRBJ2-1; D call uncertain. Germline V gives CDR1 DFQATT, CDR2 SNEGSKA (reference sequence). There are 10 residues in the CDR3. Trimming stripped 0 bases from V and 10 bases from J, with 4 bases between.

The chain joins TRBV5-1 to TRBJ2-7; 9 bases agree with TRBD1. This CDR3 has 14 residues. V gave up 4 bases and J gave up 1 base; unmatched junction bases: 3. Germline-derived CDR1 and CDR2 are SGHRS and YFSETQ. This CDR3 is CASSTGTGSYEQYF. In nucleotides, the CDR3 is TGCGCCAGCAGCACGGGGACAGGGTCCTACGAGCAGTACTTC.

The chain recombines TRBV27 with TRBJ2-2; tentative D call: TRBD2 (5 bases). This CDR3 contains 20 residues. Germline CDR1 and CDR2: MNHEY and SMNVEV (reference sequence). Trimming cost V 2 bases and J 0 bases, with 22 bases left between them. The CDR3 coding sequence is TGTGCCAGCAGTTTAAGGGTCTTTAAGACCGGGCGGGCGAACACCGGGGAGCTGTTTTTT. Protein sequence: CASSLRVFKTGRANTGELFF.

The CDR3, as DNA: TGTGCCAGCAGCCCTGTTGGACTAGCGGGCAACTACGAGCAGTACTTC. Protein sequence: CASSPVGLAGNYEQYF. This chain links TRBV9 with TRBJ2-7, with 11 bases lining up with TRBD2. With 4 bases clipped from V and 3 bases from J, the junction kept 9 bases outside the gene matches. Germline V CDR1 and CDR2: SGDLS, YYNGEE. This CDR3 contains 16 residues. Variable domain in full (rest from reference TRBV9 and TRBJ2-7): DSGVTQTPKHLITATGQRVTLRCSPRSGDLSVYWYQQSLDQGLQFLIQYYNGEERAKGNILERFSAQQFPDLHSELNLSSLELGDSALYFCASSPVGLAGNYEQYFGPGTRLTVT.

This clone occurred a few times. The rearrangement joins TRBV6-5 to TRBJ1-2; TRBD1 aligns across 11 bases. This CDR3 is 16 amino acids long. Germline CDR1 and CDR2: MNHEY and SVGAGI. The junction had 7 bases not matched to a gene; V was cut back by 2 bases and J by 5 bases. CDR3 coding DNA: TGTGCCAGCAGTTACGAATCTGGACAGGGGGCTTATGGCTACACCTTC. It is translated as CASSYESGQGAYGYTF.

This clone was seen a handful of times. The CDR3 nucleotides are TGTGCCAGCAGTTTATTAACGGGGAACTATGGCTACACCTTC. It is translated as CASSLLTGNYGYTF. The genes are TRBV27 and TRBJ1-2; D remains ambiguous. V was pared by 1 base and J by 2 bases, with 8 bases between. Germline CDR1 is MNHEY and CDR2 is SMNVEV (reference sequence). The CDR3 is 14 amino acids.

The CDR3 DNA is TGCGCCAGCAGCTTGACAGGGGAGAAGGAGCAGCCCCAGCATTTT. Translating gives CASSLTGEKEQPQHF. V gene TRBV5-1 combines with J gene TRBJ1-5; 7 bases match TRBD1. The trim removed 1 base at V and 7 bases at J, leaving 8 bases unmatched. CDR1 and CDR2 from the germline V gene are SGHRS and YFSETQ. There are 15 residues in the CDR3.

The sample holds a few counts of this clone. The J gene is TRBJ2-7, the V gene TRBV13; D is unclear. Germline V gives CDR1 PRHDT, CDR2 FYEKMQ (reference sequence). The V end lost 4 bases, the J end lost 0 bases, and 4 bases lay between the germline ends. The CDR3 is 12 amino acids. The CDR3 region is CASSSNSYEQYF. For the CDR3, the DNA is TGTGCCAGCAGCTCTAACTCCTACGAGCAGTACTTC.

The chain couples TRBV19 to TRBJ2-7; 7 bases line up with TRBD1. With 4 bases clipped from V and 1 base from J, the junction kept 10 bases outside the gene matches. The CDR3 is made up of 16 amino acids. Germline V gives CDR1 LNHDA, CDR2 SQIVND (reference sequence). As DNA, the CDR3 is TGTGCCAGTAGTAGTACCGGGACAGACCTTTCCTACGAGCAGTACTTC. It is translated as CASSSTGTDLSYEQYF.

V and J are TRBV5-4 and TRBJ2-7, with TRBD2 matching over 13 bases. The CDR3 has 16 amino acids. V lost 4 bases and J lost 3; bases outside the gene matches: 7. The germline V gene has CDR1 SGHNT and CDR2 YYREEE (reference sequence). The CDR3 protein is CASSHGTSGAYYEQYF. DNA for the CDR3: TGTGCCAGCAGCCACGGGACTAGCGGGGCTTACTACGAGCAGTACTTC.

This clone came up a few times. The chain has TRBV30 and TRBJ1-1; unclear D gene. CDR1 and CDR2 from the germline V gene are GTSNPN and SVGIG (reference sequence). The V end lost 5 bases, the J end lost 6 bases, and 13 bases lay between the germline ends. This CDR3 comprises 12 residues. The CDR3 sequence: CAWDSGYAEAFF. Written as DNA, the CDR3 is TGTGCCTGGGATTCAGGTTACGCTGAAGCTTTCTTT.

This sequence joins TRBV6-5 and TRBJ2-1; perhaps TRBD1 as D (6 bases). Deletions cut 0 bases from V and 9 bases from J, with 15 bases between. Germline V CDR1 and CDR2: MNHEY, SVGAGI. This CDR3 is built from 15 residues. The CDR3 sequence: CASSYSGFEDSEQFF. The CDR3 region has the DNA TGTGCCAGCAGTTACTCAGGCTTTGAGGACAGTGAGCAGTTCTTC.

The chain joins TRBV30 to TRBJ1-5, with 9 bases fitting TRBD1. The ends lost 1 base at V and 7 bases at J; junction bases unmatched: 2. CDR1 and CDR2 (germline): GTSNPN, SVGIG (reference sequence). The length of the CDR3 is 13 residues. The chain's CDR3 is CAWSAQGAQPQHF. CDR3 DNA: TGTGCCTGGAGTGCACAGGGGGCACAGCCCCAGCATTTT.

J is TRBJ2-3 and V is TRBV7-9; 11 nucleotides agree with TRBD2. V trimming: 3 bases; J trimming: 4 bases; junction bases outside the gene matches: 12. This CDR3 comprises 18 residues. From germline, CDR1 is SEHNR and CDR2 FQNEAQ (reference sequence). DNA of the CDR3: TGTGCCAGCAGCTTCTTAGCGGGAGGGCTAAGGGATCCAGATACGCAGTATTTT. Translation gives CASSFLAGGLRDPDTQYF.